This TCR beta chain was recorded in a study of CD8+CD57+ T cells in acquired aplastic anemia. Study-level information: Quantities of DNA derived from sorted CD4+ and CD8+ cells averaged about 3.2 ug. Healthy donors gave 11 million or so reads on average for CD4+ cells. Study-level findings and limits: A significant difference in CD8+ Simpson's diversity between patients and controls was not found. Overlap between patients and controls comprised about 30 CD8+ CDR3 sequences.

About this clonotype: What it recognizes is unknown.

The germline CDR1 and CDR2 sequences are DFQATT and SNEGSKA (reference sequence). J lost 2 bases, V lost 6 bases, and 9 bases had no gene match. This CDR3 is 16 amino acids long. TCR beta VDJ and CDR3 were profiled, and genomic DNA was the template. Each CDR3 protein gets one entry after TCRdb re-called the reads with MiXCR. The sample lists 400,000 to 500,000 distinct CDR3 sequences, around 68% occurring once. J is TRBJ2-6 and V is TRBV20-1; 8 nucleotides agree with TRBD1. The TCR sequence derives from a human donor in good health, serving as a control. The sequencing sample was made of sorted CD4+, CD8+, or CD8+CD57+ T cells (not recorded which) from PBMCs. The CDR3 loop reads CSASGGPGTGANVLTF. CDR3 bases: TGCAGTGCGTCAGGGGGCCCCGGGACTGGGGCCAACGTCCTGACTTTC.